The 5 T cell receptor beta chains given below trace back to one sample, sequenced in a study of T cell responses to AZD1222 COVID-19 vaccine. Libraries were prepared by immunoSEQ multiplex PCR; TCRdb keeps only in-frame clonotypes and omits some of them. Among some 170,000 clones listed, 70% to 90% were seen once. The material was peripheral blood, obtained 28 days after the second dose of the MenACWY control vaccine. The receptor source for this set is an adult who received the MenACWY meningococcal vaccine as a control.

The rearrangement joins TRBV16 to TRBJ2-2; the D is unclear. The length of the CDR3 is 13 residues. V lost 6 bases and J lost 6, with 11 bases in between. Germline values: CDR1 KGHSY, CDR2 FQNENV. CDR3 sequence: CASSQALAGELFF. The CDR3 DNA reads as TGTGCCAGCAGTCAAGCCCTAGCCGGGGAGCTGTTTTTT.

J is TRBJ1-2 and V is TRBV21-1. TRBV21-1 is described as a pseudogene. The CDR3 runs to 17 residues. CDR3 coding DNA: TGTGCCAGCAGCCAGGCCTGTGGAGGGAGGCGCAACTATGGCTACACCTTC. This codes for CASSQACGGRRNYGYTF.

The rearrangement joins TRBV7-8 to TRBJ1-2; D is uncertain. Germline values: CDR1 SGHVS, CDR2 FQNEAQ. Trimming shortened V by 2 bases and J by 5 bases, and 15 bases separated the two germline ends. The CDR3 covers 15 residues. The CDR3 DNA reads TGTGCCAGCAGCTTAAGGAAACAGCCACCTTATGGCTACACCTTC. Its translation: CASSLRKQPPYGYTF.

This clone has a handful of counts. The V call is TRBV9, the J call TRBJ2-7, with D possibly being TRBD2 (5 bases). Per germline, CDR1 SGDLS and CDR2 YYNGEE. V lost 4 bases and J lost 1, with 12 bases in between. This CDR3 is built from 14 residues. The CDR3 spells CASSLSDPSYEQYF. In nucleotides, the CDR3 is TGTGCCAGCAGCCTTAGCGACCCTTCCTACGAGCAGTACTTC.

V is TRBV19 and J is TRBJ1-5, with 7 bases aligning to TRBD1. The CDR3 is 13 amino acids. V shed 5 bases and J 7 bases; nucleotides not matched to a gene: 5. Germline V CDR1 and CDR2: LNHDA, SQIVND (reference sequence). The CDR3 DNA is TGTGCCAGTAGTGGGGGACAGAGGCAGCCCCAGCATTTT. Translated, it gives CASSGGQRQPQHF.